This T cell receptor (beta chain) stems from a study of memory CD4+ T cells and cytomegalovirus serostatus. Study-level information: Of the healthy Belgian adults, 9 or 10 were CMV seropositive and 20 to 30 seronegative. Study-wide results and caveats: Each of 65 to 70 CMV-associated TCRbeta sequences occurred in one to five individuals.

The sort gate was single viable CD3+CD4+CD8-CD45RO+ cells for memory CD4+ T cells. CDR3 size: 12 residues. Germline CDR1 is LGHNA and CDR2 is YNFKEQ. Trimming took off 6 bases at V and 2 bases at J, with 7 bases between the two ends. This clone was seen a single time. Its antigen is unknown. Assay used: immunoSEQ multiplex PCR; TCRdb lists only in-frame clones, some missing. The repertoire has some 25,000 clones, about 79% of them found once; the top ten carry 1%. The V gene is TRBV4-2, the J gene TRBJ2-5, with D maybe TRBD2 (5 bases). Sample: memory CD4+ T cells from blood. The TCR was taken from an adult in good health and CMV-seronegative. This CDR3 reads CASSRLQETQYF. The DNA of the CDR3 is TGTGCCAGCAGTCGACTACAAGAGACCCAGTACTTC.